Sequencing of this T cell receptor (beta chain) was carried out in a study of T-cell reconstitution after alpha-beta-depleted transplantation in children. At least ten counts were recorded for this clonotype. The CDR3 runs to 14 residues. V gave up 6 bases and J gave up 1 base, with 12 bases separating them. The germline V gene encodes CDR1 ENHRY and CDR2 SYGVKD. Preparation of the TCRbeta library used unique molecular identifiers. TCRdb re-called the PCR reads with MiXCR, one entry per CDR3 protein. The sample has some 600,000 distinct CDR3 sequences, around 13% seen once. This sequence joins TRBV10-3 and TRBJ1-1; a weak D match, TRBD1 (6 bases). This receptor was obtained from a male patient between 10 and 17 years old who had a stem cell transplant for acute myeloid leukemia, so the T cells may come from the graft donor. The specimen comprised PBMCs, mostly from graft donor cells, sampled 360 days after TCRalphabeta/CD19-depleted stem cell transplant. The CDR3 nucleotides are TGTGCCATCAGGCCGACAGGCTCGAACACTGAAGCTTTCTTT. It codes for CAIRPTGSNTEAFF.